What follows are 30 T cell receptor beta chains derived from one specimen sequenced in a study of shared clonotypes between healthy human individuals. Sequencing used immunoSEQ multiplex PCR; TCRdb keeps in-frame clones, though not all of them. The table has a few hundred thousand clones, 95% to 98% seen once; the top ten hold approximately 0.057%. The sample taken for sequencing was naive CD4+ T cells sorted from blood. Subset of the sample: CD45RA+ positively selected. The receptors stem from a woman aged 25 to 45 in good health.

The rearrangement joins TRBV4-2 to TRBJ2-1, with TRBD2 identical over 7 bases. From germline, CDR1 is LGHNA and CDR2 YNFKEQ. The V gene end was trimmed by 1 base and the J gene end by 0 bases; junction bases not matched to a gene: 0. The CDR3 is made up of 15 amino acids. The CDR3 nucleotides read TGTGCCAGCAGCCAAGGCGGGAGCTCCTACAATGAGCAGTTCTTC. It yields the protein CASSQGGSSYNEQFF.

The chain uses TRBV11-2 and TRBJ2-3; possible D gene TRBD2, 6 bases. The germline V gene has CDR1 SGHAT and CDR2 FQNNGV. Trimming took 1 base from V and 14 from J, leaving 13 bases between them. This CDR3 is 12 amino acids long. As DNA, the CDR3 is TGTGCCAGCAGCTTAGCGACTAGGAGTTTGTATTTT. As protein: CASSLATRSLYF.

The V and J genes are TRBV19 and TRBJ2-5, with D hard to call. Trimming took 1 base from V and 1 from J, leaving 7 bases between them. Germline assignment: CDR1 LNHDA and CDR2 SQIVND (reference sequence). The CDR3 has 14 residues. The CDR3 nucleotides read TGTGCCAGTAGTATAGCTTCGTCCCAAGAGACCCAGTACTTC. Translated, it gives CASSIASSQETQYF.

The chain couples TRBV28 to TRBJ1-5; D remains ambiguous. The CDR3 spans 16 residues. From germline, CDR1 is MDHEN and CDR2 SYDVKM. V was shortened by 6 bases and J by 1 base, with 16 bases between the two germline ends. CDR3 sequence: CASSPPLGMSNQPQHF. CDR3 sequence (DNA): TGTGCCAGCAGCCCTCCCTTGGGGATGAGCAATCAGCCCCAGCATTTT.

This clone is a singleton in its sample. The rearrangement uses TRBV5-4 and TRBJ2-1; TRBD1 agrees at 8 bases. From germline, CDR1 is SGHNT and CDR2 YYREEE (reference sequence). This CDR3 has 15 residues. Trimming at V came to 5 bases and at J to 4 bases, leaving 8 bases not matched to a gene. This CDR3 reads CASSSDRGLYNEQFF. CDR3 coding DNA: TGTGCCAGCAGTTCCGACAGGGGTCTTTACAATGAGCAGTTCTTC.

The rearrangement joins TRBV2 to TRBJ1-5; D gene unclear. The CDR3 is 14 amino acids. Germline CDR1 reads SNHLY; CDR2 reads FYNNEI. V was shortened by 2 bases and J by 5 bases, with 10 bases between the two germline ends. The chain's CDR3 is CASSESSKDQPQHF. The CDR3, as DNA: TGTGCCAGCAGTGAATCCAGCAAGGATCAGCCCCAGCATTTT.

The chain uses TRBV19 and TRBJ1-3, with D maybe TRBD1 (6 bases). The CDR3 totals 16 residues. Trimming took off 3 bases at V and 2 bases at J, with 14 bases between the two ends. Germline loops: CDR1 LNHDA, CDR2 SQIVND (reference sequence). The CDR3 nucleotides read TGTGCCAGTAGTATCCCAACAGGGAACACTGGAAACACCATATATTTT. It encodes CASSIPTGNTGNTIYF.

This chain connects TRBV10-1 to TRBJ2-7; no firm D call. V gave up 0 bases and J gave up 3 bases, with 6 bases separating them. The germline gives CDR1 WNHNN, CDR2 SYGVQD (reference sequence). The CDR3 runs to 13 residues. For the CDR3, the DNA is TGCGCCAGCAGTGAGTCTAGCAGCTACGAGCAGTACTTC. Encoded protein: CASSESSSYEQYF.

This sequence joins TRBV28 and TRBJ2-3, with 8 positions matching TRBD2. Trimming removed 3 bases from V and 3 bases from J; junction bases left unmatched: 2. The germline CDR1 and CDR2 sequences are MDHEN and SYDVKM. The CDR3 runs 14 residues. The CDR3 region is CASSLPSGTDTQYF. The CDR3 nucleotides read TGTGCCAGCAGTTTGCCTAGCGGGACAGATACGCAGTATTTT.

The J gene is TRBJ2-5, the V gene TRBV5-1; D ambiguous. Trimming took off 4 bases at V and 5 bases at J, with 6 bases between the two ends. The CDR3 has 11 residues. Germline-derived CDR1 and CDR2 are SGHRS and YFSETQ. CDR3 loop: CASSVRETQYF. For the CDR3, the DNA is TGCGCCAGCAGCGTCAGGGAGACCCAGTACTTC.

The chain has TRBV5-1 and TRBJ2-5, with 7 nucleotides matching TRBD1. With V trimmed by 4 bases and J by 7 bases, 10 bases remained unmatched. In germline, CDR1 is SGHRS, CDR2 YFSETQ. The length of the CDR3 is 14 residues. CDR3 sequence reads: CASSRRTGERTQYF. The DNA for the CDR3 is TGCGCCAGCAGCAGGCGAACAGGGGAAAGGACCCAGTACTTC. The variable domain in full, completed from reference TRBV5-1 and TRBJ2-5, reads KAGVTQTPRYLIKTRGQQVTLSCSPISGHRSVSWYQQTPGQGLQFLFEYFSETQRNKGNFPGRFSGRQFSNSRSEMNVSTLELGDSALYLCASSRRTGERTQYFGPGTRLLVL.

This clone has just a few counts. The same CDR3 can be traced to other DNA sequences in this sample. V is TRBV7-7 and J is TRBJ2-2; tentatively, D is TRBD1 (6 bases). CDR3 length: 14 amino acids. Germline V gene sequence: CDR1 SSHAT, CDR2 FNYEAQ (reference sequence). V lost 1 base and J lost 4, with 7 bases in between. The CDR3 nucleotides read TGTGCCAGCAGCTTAGTAGGGGGCACCGGGGAGCTGTTTTTT. Encoded protein: CASSLVGGTGELFF.

The chain uses TRBV6-6 and TRBJ2-7; weak D call: TRBD2 (5 bases). CDR3 length: 13 residues. Trimming cost V 7 bases and J 2 bases, with 12 bases left between them. CDR1 and CDR2 from the germline V gene are MNHNY and SVGAGI (reference sequence). CDR3 DNA: TGTGCCAGCAAGGGCGGGCGCACCTACGAGCAGTACTTC. This translates into CASKGGRTYEQYF.

This clone was seen a single time. The V gene is TRBV6-5, the J gene TRBJ1-6; D unresolved. Looked up from germline, CDR1 is MNHEY and CDR2 is SVGAGI. This CDR3 spans 14 amino acids. The germline V and J ends were trimmed by 6 bases and 8 bases, with 14 bases remaining between them. The CDR3 reads CASSPGSGYSPLHF. The CDR3 bases are TGTGCCAGCAGCCCCGGGAGTGGTTATTCACCCCTCCACTTT.

The rearrangement uses TRBV28 and TRBJ2-1, with D perhaps TRBD2 (5 bases). Per the germline V gene, CDR1 is MDHEN and CDR2 is SYDVKM. This CDR3 is 14 amino acids long. V gave up 4 bases and J gave up 7 bases, with 14 bases separating them. CDR3 sequence (DNA): TGTGCCAGCAGTTGGAGGCCCCGCGGTAATGAGCAGTTCTTC. It codes for CASSWRPRGNEQFF.

The chain links TRBV28 to TRBJ1-6, with D possibly matching TRBD1 (6 bases). V lost 2 bases, J lost 9 bases, and 17 bases lay in between. The CDR3 runs 16 residues. Per the germline V gene, CDR1 is MDHEN and CDR2 is SYDVKM. The DNA for the CDR3 is TGTGCCAGCAGTTTACCAGGAGGGGGTGGTGGTTCACCCCTCCACTTT. Translating gives CASSLPGGGGGSPLHF.

This chain uses TRBV2 with TRBJ2-5; TRBD1 matches 11 bases. The junction had 9 bases not matched to a gene; V was cut back by 4 bases and J by 5 bases. The CDR3 has 16 amino acids. CDR1 is SNHLY and CDR2 is FYNNEI in the germline V gene. The CDR3 loop reads CASSAWTGGGPETQYF. The CDR3 region has the DNA TGTGCCAGCAGTGCCTGGACAGGGGGCGGGCCCGAGACCCAGTACTTC.

The rearrangement links TRBV19 to TRBJ2-7, with no clear D. V was clipped by 3 bases and J by 7 bases, with 16 bases between them. CDR3 length: 14 residues. Looked up from germline, CDR1 is LNHDA and CDR2 is SQIVND (reference sequence). Written as DNA, the CDR3 is TGTGCCAGTAGTATGGGTCTAGAGGTTCGAGAGCAGTACTTC. Protein: CASSMGLEVREQYF.

This clone has only one observation. The V and J genes are TRBV10-1 and TRBJ2-1; D is perhaps TRBD2 (6 bases). The CDR3 is 15 residues long. The germline V gene has CDR1 WNHNN and CDR2 SYGVQD (reference sequence). Trimming took off 2 bases at V and 0 bases at J, with 8 bases between the two ends. For the CDR3, the DNA is TGCGCCAGCAGTGAGGGACTAACCTCCTACAATGAGCAGTTCTTC. Translation gives CASSEGLTSYNEQFF.

The CDR3 DNA reads TGCGCCAGCAGCCAAGATCGGCAGGGACAGCCCCAGCATTTT. Translation gives CASSQDRQGQPQHF. The rearrangement joins TRBV4-1 to TRBJ1-5; the D gene is possibly TRBD1 (5 bases). Germline V CDR1 and CDR2: MGHRA, YSYEKL. V was trimmed by 0 bases and J by 7 bases, leaving 10 bases between them. The CDR3 sequence is 14 residues long.

The chain employs TRBV30 and TRBJ1-6; TRBD1 matches at 10 bases. This CDR3 spans 16 amino acids. From germline, CDR1 is GTSNPN and CDR2 SVGIG (reference sequence). Unmatched junction bases numbered 4, after V lost 0 bases and J lost 5 bases. CDR3 bases: TGTGCCTGGAGTGTAAGGGACAGGGGCGATAATTCACCCCTCCACTTT. This gives the protein CAWSVRDRGDNSPLHF.

The rearrangement uses TRBV5-1 and TRBJ2-2; possibly TRBD2 for D (6 bases). Deletions cut 0 bases from V and 6 bases from J, with 12 bases between. The V gene's germline CDR1 is SGHRS and CDR2 YFSETQ. The CDR3 spans 15 residues. The CDR3: CASSLALAAAGELFF. CDR3 DNA: TGCGCCAGCAGCTTGGCACTAGCAGCTGCCGGGGAGCTGTTTTTT.

CDR3 residues: CASSDPIRGDGETQYF. Written as DNA, the CDR3 is TGTGCCAGCAGTGATCCCATACGGGGGGATGGGGAGACCCAGTACTTC. The chain has TRBV2 and TRBJ2-5; 7 bases map to TRBD2. This CDR3 is built from 16 residues. Germline trimming cut 3 bases from V and 5 bases from J; bases unmatched to any gene: 12. The germline V gene has CDR1 SNHLY and CDR2 FYNNEI.

This chain connects TRBV4-1 to TRBJ2-7; tentatively, D is TRBD1 (6 bases). The germline V gene has CDR1 MGHRA and CDR2 YSYEKL. The CDR3 runs 16 residues. Trimming removed 0 bases at V and 3 bases at J, with 15 bases between. The CDR3 spells CASSQDAADSLYEQYF. CDR3 in DNA: TGCGCCAGCAGCCAAGATGCCGCGGACAGCCTCTACGAGCAGTACTTC.

The rearrangement joins TRBV29-1 to TRBJ2-5; no clear D gene. Trimming removed 6 bases at V and 1 base at J, with 15 bases between. Looked up from germline, CDR1 is SQVTM and CDR2 is ANQGSEA. The CDR3 sequence is 14 residues long. The CDR3 DNA sequence: TGCAGCGTCCTGCGAGTCCAGCCCCAAGAGACCCAGTACTTC. Amino acid sequence: CSVLRVQPQETQYF.

The chain employs TRBV5-1 and TRBJ2-3; D uncertain. Deletions cut 1 base from V and 0 bases from J, with 6 bases between. This CDR3 is 14 amino acids long. Germline V gives CDR1 SGHRS, CDR2 YFSETQ. The chain's CDR3 is CASSLQSSTDTQYF. The CDR3 DNA reads as TGCGCCAGCAGCTTGCAGTCTAGCACAGATACGCAGTATTTT.

This chain links TRBV20-1 with TRBJ2-7; D gene uncertain. The length of the CDR3 is 11 residues. Per germline, CDR1 DFQATT and CDR2 SNEGSKA (reference sequence). V was cut by 2 bases and J by 5 bases, with 7 bases left in between. CDR3: CSARIGDEQYF. The CDR3 DNA reads as TGCAGTGCTAGAATTGGCGACGAGCAGTACTTC.

V usage is TRBV27 and J usage is TRBJ2-5, with 12 positions matching TRBD1. The CDR3 is 17 amino acids. CDR1 MNHEY and CDR2 SMNVEV come from the germline V gene (reference sequence). The trim removed 5 bases at V and 7 bases at J, leaving 14 bases unmatched. The CDR3 sequence: CASSPRPRDRGLGTQYF. CDR3 coding DNA: TGTGCCAGCAGTCCCCGACCCCGGGACAGGGGGCTCGGGACCCAGTACTTC.

This chain uses TRBV19 with TRBJ1-2; TRBD1 matches at 10 bases. V lost 5 bases to trimming and J lost 7 bases; unmatched junction nucleotides: 7. The CDR3 covers 14 residues. Germline values: CDR1 LNHDA, CDR2 SQIVND (reference sequence). The CDR3 DNA follows: TGTGCCAGTAGTGCGACAGGGGGCTCAGGTGGCTACACCTTC. It yields the protein CASSATGGSGGYTF.

This chain connects TRBV18 to TRBJ1-1; D is ambiguous. The germline V gene has CDR1 KGHSH and CDR2 LQKENI. The CDR3 loop spans 13 amino acids. Trimming took 5 bases from V and 3 from J, leaving 10 bases between them. CDR3 region: CASSSGGDTEAFF. The CDR3 DNA reads as TGTGCCAGCTCATCCGGTGGGGACACTGAAGCTTTCTTT.